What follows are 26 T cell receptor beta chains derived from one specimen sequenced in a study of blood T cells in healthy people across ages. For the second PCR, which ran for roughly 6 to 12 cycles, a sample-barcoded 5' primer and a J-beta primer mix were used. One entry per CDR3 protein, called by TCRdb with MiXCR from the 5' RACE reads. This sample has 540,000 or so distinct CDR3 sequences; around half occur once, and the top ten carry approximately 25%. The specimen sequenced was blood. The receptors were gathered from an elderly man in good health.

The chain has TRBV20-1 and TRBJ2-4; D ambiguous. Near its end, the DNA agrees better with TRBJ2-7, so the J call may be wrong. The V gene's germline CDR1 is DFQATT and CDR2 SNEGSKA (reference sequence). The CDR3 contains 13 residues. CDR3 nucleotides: TGCAGTGCTAGAACGGAACAGACATACGAGCAGTACTTC. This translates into CSARTEQTYEQYF.

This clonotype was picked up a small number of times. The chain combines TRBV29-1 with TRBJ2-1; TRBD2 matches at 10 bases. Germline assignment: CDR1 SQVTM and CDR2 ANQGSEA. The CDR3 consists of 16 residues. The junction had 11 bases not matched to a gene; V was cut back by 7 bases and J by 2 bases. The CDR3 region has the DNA TGCAGCGCCCGACAACTAGCGGGGAGAACCTACAATGAGCAGTTCTTC. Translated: CSARQLAGRTYNEQFF.

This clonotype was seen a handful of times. CDR3 bases: TGTGCCAGCACCCCCGGGAACGCGCCATACGAGCAGTACTTC. Its translation: CASTPGNAPYEQYF. This chain connects TRBV7-2 to TRBJ2-7, with a possible D match to TRBD2 (5 bases). CDR3 length: 14 residues. V lost 7 bases, J lost 4 bases, and 17 bases lay in between. The germline gives CDR1 SGHTA, CDR2 FQGNSA.

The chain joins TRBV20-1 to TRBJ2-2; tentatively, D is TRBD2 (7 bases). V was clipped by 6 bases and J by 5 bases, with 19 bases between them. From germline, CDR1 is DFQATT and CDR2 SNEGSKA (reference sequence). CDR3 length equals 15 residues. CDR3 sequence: CSASPRGGGTGELFF. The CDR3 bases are TGCAGTGCGAGCCCGAGGGGGGGCGGAACCGGGGAGCTGTTTTTT.

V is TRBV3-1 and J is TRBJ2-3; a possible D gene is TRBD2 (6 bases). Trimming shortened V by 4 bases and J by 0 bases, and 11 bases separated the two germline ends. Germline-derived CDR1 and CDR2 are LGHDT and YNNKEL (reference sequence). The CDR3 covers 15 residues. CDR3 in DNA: TGTGCCAGCAGCCCGCCCGGGACTAGCACAGATACGCAGTATTTT. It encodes CASSPPGTSTDTQYF.

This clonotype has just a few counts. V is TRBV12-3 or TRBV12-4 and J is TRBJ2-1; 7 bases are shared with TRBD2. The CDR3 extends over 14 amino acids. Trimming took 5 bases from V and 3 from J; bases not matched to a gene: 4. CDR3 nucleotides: TGTGCCAGCAGTCCTAGCGGAAACTACAATGAGCAGTTCTTC. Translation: CASSPSGNYNEQFF.

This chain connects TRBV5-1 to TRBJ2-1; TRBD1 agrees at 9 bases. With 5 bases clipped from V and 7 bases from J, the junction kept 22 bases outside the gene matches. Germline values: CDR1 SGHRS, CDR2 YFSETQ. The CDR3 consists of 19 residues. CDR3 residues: CASSYMPGQGPSSRNEQFF. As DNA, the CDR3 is TGCGCCAGCAGTTACATGCCGGGACAGGGTCCCTCTTCGAGGAATGAGCAGTTCTTC.

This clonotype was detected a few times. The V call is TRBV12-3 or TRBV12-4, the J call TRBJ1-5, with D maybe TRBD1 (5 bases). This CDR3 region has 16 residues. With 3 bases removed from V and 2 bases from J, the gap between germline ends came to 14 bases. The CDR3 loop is CASSLGTPTGNQPQHF. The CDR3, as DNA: TGTGCCAGCAGTTTGGGGACCCCGACGGGCAATCAGCCCCAGCATTTT.

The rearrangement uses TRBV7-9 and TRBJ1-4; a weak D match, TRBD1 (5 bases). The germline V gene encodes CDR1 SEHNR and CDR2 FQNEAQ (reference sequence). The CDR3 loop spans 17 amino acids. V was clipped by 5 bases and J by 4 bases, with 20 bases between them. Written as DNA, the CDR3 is TGTGCCAGCAGCAAAACGGTGGGGGAACTGTTTAATGAAAAACTGTTTTTT. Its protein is CASSKTVGELFNEKLFF. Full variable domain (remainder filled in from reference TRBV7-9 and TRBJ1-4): DTGVSQNPRHKITKRGQNVTFRCDPISEHNRLYWYRQTLGQGPEFLTYFQNEAQLEKSRLLSDRFSAERPKGSFSTLEIQRTEQGDSAMYLCASSKTVGELFNEKLFFGSGTQLSVL.

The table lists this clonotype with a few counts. DNA of the CDR3: TGTGCCAGCAGCTCTCCAAGCGGGAGGGCCGGAGATGAGCAGTTCTTC. It specifies CASSSPSGRAGDEQFF. V gene TRBV7-2 combines with J gene TRBJ2-1, with 10 positions matching TRBD2. After removal of 4 bases from V and 8 bases from J, the junction contained 11 bases not matched to a gene. Germline V gene data show CDR1 as SGHTA and CDR2 as FQGNSA. The CDR3 contains 16 residues.

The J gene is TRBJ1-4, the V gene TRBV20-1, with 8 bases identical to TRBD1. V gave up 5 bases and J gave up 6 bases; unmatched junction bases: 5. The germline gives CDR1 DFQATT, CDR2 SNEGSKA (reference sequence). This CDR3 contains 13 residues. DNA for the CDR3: TGCAGTGCTCCCGGACAGGGTGATGAAAAACTGTTTTTT. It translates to CSAPGQGDEKLFF.

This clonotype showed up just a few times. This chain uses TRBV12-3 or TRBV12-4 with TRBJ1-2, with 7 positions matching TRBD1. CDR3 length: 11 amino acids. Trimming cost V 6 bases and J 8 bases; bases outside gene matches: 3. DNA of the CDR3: TGTGCCAGCAGGGGGACAGAAGGCTACACCTTC. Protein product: CASRGTEGYTF.

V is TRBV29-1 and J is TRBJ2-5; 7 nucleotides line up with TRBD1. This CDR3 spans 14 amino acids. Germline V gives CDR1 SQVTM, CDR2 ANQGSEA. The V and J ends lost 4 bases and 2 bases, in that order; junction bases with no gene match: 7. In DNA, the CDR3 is TGCAGCGTTGGACGTTCAGGGGGTCAAGAGACCCAGTACTTC. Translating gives CSVGRSGGQETQYF.

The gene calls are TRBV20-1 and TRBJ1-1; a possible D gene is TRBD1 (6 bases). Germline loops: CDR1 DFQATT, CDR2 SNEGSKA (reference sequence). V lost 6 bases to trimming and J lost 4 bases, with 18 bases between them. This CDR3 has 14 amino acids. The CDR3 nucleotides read TGCAGTGCGAGCGAGAACAGGGTCGGCACTGAAGCTTTCTTT. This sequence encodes CSASENRVGTEAFF.

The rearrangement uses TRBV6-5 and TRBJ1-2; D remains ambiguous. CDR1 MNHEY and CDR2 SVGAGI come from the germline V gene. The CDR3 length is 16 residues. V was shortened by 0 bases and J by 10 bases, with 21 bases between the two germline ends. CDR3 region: CASSYSNSGRAYDYTF. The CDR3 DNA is TGTGCCAGCAGTTACTCGAATTCGGGCAGAGCATACGACTACACCTTC.

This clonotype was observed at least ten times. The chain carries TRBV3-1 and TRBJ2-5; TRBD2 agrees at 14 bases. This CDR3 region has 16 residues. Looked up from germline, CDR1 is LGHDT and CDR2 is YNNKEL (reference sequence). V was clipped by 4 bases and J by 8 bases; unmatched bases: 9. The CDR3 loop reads CASSPLTSGREITQYF. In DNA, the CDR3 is TGTGCCAGCAGCCCACTGACTAGCGGGAGGGAAATTACCCAGTACTTC.

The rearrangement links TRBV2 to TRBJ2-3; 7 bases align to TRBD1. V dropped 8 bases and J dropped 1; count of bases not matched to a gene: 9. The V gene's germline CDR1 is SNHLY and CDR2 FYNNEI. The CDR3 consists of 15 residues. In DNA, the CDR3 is TGTGCCAGCCAATACAGGGGAGCGGGCACAGATACGCAGTATTTT. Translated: CASQYRGAGTDTQYF.

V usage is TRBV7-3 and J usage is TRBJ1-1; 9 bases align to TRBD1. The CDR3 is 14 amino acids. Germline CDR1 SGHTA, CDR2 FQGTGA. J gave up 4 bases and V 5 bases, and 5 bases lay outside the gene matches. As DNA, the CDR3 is TGTGCCAGCAGCGCGACAGGGGGAGGCACTGAAGCTTTCTTT. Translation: CASSATGGGTEAFF.

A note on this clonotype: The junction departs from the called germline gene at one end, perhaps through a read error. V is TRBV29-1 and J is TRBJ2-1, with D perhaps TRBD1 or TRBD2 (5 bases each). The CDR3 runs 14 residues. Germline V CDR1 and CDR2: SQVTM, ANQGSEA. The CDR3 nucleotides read TGCAGTGCCACGGGGCCGGGGTCCTACAATGAGCGGTTCTTC. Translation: CSATGPGSYNERFF.

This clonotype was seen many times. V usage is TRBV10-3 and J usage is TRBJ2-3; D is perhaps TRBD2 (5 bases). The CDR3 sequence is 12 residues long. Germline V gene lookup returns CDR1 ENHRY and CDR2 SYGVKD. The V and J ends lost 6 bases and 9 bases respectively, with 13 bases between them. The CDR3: CAIREDAGTQYF. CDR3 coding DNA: TGTGCCATCAGAGAGGACGCGGGCACGCAGTATTTT.

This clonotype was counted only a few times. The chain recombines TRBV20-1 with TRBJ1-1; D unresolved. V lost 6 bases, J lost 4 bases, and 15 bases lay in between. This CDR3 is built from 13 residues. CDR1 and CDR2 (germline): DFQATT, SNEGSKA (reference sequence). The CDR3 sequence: CSAWVAAGTEAFF. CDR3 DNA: TGCAGTGCATGGGTGGCGGCGGGCACTGAAGCTTTCTTT.

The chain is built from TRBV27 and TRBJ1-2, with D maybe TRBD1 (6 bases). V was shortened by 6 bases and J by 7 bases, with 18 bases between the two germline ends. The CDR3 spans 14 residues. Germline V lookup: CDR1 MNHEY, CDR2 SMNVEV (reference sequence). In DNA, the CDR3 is TGTGCCAGCAGCCCCTGGGGGGGCGCCGGTGGCTACACCTTC. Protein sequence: CASSPWGGAGGYTF.

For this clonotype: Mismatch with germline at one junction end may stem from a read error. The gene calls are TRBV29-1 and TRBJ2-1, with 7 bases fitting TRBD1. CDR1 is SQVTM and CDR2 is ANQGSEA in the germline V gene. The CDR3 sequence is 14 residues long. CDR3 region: CSVDVPQGMNERFF. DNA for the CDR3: TGCAGCGTTGATGTCCCACAGGGGATGAATGAGCGGTTCTTC.

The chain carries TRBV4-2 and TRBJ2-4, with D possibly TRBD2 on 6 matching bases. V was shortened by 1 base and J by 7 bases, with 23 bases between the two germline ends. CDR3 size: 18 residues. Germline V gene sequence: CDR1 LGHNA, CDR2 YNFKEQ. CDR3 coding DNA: TGTGCCAGCAGCCAAGTGTTTTCCGACAGTCCGGGGAGGAACATTCAGTACTTC. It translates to CASSQVFSDSPGRNIQYF.

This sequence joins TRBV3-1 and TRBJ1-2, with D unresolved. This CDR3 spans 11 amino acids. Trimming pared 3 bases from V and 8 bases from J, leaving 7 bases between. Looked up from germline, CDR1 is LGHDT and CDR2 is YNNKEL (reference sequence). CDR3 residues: CASSQRDGYTF. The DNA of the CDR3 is TGTGCCAGCAGCCAGAGAGACGGCTACACCTTC.

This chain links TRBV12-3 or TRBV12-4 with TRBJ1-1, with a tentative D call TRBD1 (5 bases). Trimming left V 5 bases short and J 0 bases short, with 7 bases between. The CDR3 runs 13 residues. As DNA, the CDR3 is TGTGCCAGCAGTCGACAGATGAACACTGAAGCTTTCTTT. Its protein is CASSRQMNTEAFF.